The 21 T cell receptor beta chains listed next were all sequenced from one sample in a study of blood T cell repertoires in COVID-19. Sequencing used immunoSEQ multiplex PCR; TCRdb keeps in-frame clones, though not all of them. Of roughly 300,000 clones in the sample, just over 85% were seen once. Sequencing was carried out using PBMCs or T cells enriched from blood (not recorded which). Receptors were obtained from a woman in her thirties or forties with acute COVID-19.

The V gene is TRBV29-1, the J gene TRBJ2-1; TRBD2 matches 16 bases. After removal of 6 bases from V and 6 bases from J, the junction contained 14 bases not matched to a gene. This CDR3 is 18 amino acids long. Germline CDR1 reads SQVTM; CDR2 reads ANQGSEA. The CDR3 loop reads CSVPPGLAGGRLLNEQFF. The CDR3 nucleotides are TGCAGCGTCCCACCGGGACTAGCGGGGGGGCGTTTACTCAATGAGCAGTTCTTC.

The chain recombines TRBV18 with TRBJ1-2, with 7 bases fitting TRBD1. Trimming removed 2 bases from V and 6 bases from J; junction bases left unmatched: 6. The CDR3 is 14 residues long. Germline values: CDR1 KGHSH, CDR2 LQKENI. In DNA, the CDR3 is TGTGCCAGCTCACCATTCGACAGGGTGGATGGCTACACCTTC. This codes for CASSPFDRVDGYTF.

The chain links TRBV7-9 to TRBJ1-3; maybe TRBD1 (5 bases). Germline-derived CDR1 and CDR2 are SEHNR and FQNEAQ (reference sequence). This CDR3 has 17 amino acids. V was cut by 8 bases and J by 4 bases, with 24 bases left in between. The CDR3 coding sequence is TGTGCCAGCTCCAAAAGGCCCCCCCGGGACTCAGGAAACACCATATATTTT. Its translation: CASSKRPPRDSGNTIYF.

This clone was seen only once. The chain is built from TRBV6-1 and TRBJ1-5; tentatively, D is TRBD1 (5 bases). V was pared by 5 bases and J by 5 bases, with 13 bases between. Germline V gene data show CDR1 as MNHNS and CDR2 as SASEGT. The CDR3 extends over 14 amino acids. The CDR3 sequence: CASSRAGLHQPQHF. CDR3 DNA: TGTGCCAGCAGTCGGGCAGGGCTCCATCAGCCCCAGCATTTT.

Here the CDR3 reads CASSRQGDTEAFF. Here the CDR3 DNA reads TGTGCCAGCAGTAGACAGGGGGACACTGAAGCTTTCTTT. This chain links TRBV12-3 or TRBV12-4 with TRBJ1-1; 9 bases are shared with TRBD1. V gave up 5 bases and J gave up 3 bases; unmatched junction bases: 1. This CDR3 has 13 residues.

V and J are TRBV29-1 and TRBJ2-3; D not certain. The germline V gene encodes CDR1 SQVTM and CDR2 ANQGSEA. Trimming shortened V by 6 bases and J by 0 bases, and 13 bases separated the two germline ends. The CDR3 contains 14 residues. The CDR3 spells CSVKKVTSTDTQYF. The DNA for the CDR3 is TGCAGCGTAAAAAAGGTGACTAGCACAGATACGCAGTATTTT.

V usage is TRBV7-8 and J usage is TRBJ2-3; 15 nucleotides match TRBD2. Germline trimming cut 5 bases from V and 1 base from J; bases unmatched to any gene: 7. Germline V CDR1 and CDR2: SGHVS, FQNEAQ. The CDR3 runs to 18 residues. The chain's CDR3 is CASSRGLAGGSGTDTQYF. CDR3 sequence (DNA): TGTGCCAGCAGCCGAGGACTAGCGGGAGGGTCTGGCACAGATACGCAGTATTTT.

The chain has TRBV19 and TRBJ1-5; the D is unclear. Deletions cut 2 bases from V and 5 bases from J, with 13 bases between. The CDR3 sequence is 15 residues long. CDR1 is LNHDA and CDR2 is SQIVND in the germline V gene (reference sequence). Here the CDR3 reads CASSIISQSDQPQHF. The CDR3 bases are TGTGCCAGTAGTATAATCTCACAGTCAGATCAGCCCCAGCATTTT.

Here the CDR3 DNA reads TGCGCCAGCAGCCAGGACATGGTTATGGATGGCTACACCTTC. Protein: CASSQDMVMDGYTF. The chain employs TRBV4-3 and TRBJ1-2, with a tentative D call TRBD1 (5 bases). The V end was cut by 3 bases, the J end by 6 bases, with 14 bases between. The CDR3 runs 14 residues. Germline V gives CDR1 LGHNA, CDR2 YSLEER.

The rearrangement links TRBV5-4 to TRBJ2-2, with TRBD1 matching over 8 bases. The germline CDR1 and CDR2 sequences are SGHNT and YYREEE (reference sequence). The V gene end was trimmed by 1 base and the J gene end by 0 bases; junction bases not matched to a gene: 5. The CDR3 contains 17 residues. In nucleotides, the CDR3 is TGTGCCAGCAGCTTGTTACCAGGGGGCTCGAACACCGGGGAGCTGTTTTTT. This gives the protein CASSLLPGGSNTGELFF.

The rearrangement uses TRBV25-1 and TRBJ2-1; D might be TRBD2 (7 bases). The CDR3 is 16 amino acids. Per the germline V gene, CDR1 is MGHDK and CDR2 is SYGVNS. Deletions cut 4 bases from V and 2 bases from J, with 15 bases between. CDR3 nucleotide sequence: TGTGCCAGCAGTGCACTAGGGGAGGGGGCCTACAATGAGCAGTTCTTC. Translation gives CASSALGEGAYNEQFF.

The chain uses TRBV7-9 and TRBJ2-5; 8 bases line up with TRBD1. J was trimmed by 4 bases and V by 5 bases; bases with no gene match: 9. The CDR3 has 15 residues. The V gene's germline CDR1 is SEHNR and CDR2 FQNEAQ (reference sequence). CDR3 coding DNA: TGTGCCAGCAGCAATGGACAGGGCTGGCGAGAGACCCAGTACTTC. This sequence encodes CASSNGQGWRETQYF. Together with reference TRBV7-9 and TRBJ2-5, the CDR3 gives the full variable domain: DTGVSQNPRHKITKRGQNVTFRCDPISEHNRLYWYRQTLGQGPEFLTYFQNEAQLEKSRLLSDRFSAERPKGSFSTLEIQRTEQGDSAMYLCASSNGQGWRETQYFGPGTRLLVL.

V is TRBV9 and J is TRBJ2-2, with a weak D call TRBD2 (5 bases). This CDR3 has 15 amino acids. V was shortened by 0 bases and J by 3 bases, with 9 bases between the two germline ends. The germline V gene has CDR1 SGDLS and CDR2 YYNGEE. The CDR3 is CASSVGGRDTGELFF. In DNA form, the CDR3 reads TGTGCCAGCAGCGTAGGAGGGCGCGACACCGGGGAGCTGTTTTTT.

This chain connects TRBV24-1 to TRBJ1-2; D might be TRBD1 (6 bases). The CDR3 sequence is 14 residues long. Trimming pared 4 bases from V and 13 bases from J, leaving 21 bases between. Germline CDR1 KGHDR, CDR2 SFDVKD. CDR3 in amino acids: CATSEKGAGAFGTF. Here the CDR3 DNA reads TGTGCCACCAGTGAAAAAGGGGCGGGGGCTTTTGGCACCTTC.

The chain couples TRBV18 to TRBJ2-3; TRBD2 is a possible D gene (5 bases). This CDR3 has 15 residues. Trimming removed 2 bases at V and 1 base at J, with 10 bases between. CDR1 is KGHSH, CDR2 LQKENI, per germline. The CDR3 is CASSPRELGTDTQYF. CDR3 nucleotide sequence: TGTGCCAGCTCACCAAGGGAGTTGGGCACAGATACGCAGTATTTT.

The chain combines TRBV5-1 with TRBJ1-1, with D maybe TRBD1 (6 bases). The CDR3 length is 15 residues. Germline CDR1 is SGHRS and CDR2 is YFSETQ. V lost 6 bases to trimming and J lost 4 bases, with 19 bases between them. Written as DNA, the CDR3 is TGCGCCAGCAAGGGGGGCGGGGGAGACGTCACTGAAGCTTTCTTT. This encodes CASKGGGGDVTEAFF.

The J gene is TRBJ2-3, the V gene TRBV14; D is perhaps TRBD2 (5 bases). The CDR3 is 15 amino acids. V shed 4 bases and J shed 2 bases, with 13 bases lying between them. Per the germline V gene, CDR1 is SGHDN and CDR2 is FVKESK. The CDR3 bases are TGTGCCAGCAGCCCCGGGGTGAGCCCCACAGATACGCAGTATTTT. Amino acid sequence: CASSPGVSPTDTQYF.

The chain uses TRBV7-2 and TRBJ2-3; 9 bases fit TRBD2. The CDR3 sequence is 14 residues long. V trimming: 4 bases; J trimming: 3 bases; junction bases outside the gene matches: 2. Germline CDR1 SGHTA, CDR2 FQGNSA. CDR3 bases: TGTGCCAGCAGCTACCTAGCGGGGACAGATACGCAGTATTTT. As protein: CASSYLAGTDTQYF.

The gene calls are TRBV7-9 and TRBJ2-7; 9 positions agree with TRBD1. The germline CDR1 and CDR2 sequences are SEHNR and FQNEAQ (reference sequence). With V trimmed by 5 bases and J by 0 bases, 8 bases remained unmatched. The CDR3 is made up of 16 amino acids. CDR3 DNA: TGTGCCAGCAGCCCCCCGTGGGGACAGGGCTCCTACGAGCAGTACTTC. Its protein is CASSPPWGQGSYEQYF. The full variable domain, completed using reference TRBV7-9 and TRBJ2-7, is DTGVSQNPRHKITKRGQNVTFRCDPISEHNRLYWYRQTLGQGPEFLTYFQNEAQLEKSRLLSDRFSAERPKGSFSTLEIQRTEQGDSAMYLCASSPPWGQGSYEQYFGPGTRLTVT.

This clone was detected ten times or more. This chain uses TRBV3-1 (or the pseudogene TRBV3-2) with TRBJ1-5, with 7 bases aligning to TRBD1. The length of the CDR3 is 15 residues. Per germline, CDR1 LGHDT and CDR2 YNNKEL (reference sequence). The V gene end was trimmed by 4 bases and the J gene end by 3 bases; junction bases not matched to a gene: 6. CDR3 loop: CASSRDSSNNQPQHF. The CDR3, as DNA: TGTGCCAGCAGCCGGGACAGCTCTAACAATCAGCCCCAGCATTTT.

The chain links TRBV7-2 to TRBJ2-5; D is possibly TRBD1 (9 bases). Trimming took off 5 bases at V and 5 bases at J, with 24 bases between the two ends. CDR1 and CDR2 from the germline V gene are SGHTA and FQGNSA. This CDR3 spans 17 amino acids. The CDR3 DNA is TGTGCCAGCAGCCCACCTCTGGGCGGGGGGACAGGGGAGACCCAGTACTTC. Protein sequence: CASSPPLGGGTGETQYF.